This T cell receptor beta chain was observed in a study of patients and donors after allogeneic stem cell transplantation. This clonotype turned up a few times. TCRdb called the RT-PCR reads again in MiXCR, with one record for every CDR3 protein. The sample shows roughly 940,000 distinct CDR3 sequences, roughly 18% of them seen only once. This TCR was sampled from a human donor who was either an allogeneic HSCT recipient or a stem cell or donor lymphocyte infusion donor (not recorded which). It is not recorded whose cells these are; they may come from a transplant donor. The sample consisted of blood, either unsorted or a sorted T cell fraction (not recorded which).

CDR3 bases: TGTGCCAGCAGCCAAGATTCCGGACAGGGGCTCGAAAACTATGGCTACACCTTC. It translates to CASSQDSGQGLENYGYTF. The chain recombines TRBV14 with TRBJ1-2; 9 nucleotides align to TRBD1. The CDR3 sequence is 18 residues long. Trimming removed 0 bases from V and 2 bases from J; junction bases left unmatched: 10. Germline V gives CDR1 SGHDN, CDR2 FVKESK.